The T cell receptor (beta chain) described here comes from a study of graft-versus-host responses after intestinal transplantation. Study-wide findings and caveats: Elevated graft-versus-host to host-versus-graft clonal ratios in allografts were recorded for patients with graft-donor T cell macrochimerism.

The CDR3 length is 15 residues. V shed 5 bases, J shed 2 bases, and the junction held 7 bases outside the gene matches. Germline values: CDR1 SGHRS, CDR2 YFSETQ. As for this clone: What it binds is unknown.

Repertoires were generated with immunoSEQ multiplex PCR, while TCRdb's copy carries only in-frame clones and drops some. The sample consists of nearly 90,000 clones, 80% to 85% of them appearing once. The TCR was taken from a human donor who received an intestinal transplant. The chain employs TRBV5-1 and TRBJ2-7; 10 bases align to TRBD1. The sample was unstimulated CD8+ T cells sorted from spleen or lymph node cells, taken before intestinal transplant. As DNA, the CDR3 is TGCGCCAGCAGTGCGGGACAGGGGATTACCTACGAGCAGTACTTC. This encodes CASSAGQGITYEQYF.